This TCR beta chain is from a study of T cell repertoires in cytomegalovirus infection. Study details: Peptides in the study included HLA-C-restricted and HLA-B-restricted CMV epitopes. From public TCR beta signatures came an indication of both CMV infection and matching HLA type. Study-wide results and limits: Cumulative frequency (of public TCR beta family members) identified carriers of CMV plus the relevant HLA. It was HLA-C-restricted CMV-specific TCR beta clonotypes that dominated the response ex vivo.

Trimming cost V 11 bases and J 4 bases; bases outside gene matches: 13. This CDR3 spans 15 amino acids. In germline, CDR1 is SNHLY, CDR2 FYNNEI. Notes on this clonotype: Its specificity is not known.

TCRdb reprocessed the reads via MiXCR and lists one record per CDR3 protein. The table includes hundreds of thousands of distinct CDR3 sequences, about 30% detected once. This chain connects TRBV2 to TRBJ2-2, with 7 positions matching TRBD1. The sample consisted of cultured PBMCs, taken from culture after CMV antigen stimulation. The origin of this receptor is a human donor in good health (CMV status not recorded). Some clones in this sample may be carry-over from other donors' samples. CDR3 in DNA: TGTGCCGGAAAAAAGACAGGGTCGGGCACCGGGGAGCTGTTTTTT. Translation: CAGKKTGSGTGELFF.